This passage covers 14 T cell receptor beta chains from one sample sequenced in a study of regulatory T cells in long-lasting Graves disease. Relying on iRepertoire HTBI primers and Arm-PCR of CDR3 regions, the team built TCR beta libraries. TCRdb reprocessed the multiplex PCR reads with MiXCR, giving one entry per CDR3 protein. The data show around 460,000 distinct CDR3 sequences, about 20% seen once. As to time point: persistent/refractory GD, antithyroid drugs over 5 years with positive TRAb. Following extraction of RNA from PBMCs, that RNA was used to make the TCR library. Sequenced material: peripheral blood mononuclear cells (PBMCs), taken when the disease was refractory, from a patient treated with antithyroid drugs. These receptors originate from a female donor with Graves disease.

This clonotype has a count of ten or more. The chain is built from TRBV2 and TRBJ2-5; unclear D gene. CDR1 is SNHLY and CDR2 is FYNNEI in the germline V gene. The V end lost 7 bases, the J end lost 4 bases, and 13 bases lay between the germline ends. This CDR3 comprises 13 residues. The CDR3: CASTPIRAETQYF. The CDR3 region has the DNA TGTGCCAGCACCCCGATCCGGGCAGAGACCCAGTACTTC.

This clonotype was recorded at least ten times. V and J are TRBV11-3 and TRBJ2-2; the D is unclear. Germline V CDR1 and CDR2: SGHNT, YENEEA. The CDR3 contains 16 residues. V was pared by 4 bases and J by 0 bases, with 12 bases between. The CDR3 coding sequence is TGTGCCAGCAGCTCATCAGGCACTACGAACACCGGGGAGCTGTTTTTT. It encodes CASSSSGTTNTGELFF.

At least ten counts were recorded for this clonotype. This chain links TRBV7-2 with TRBJ1-4; TRBD1 matches 8 bases. Trimming cost V 5 bases and J 0 bases; bases outside gene matches: 5. Germline V gives CDR1 SGHTA, CDR2 FQGNSA. The CDR3 totals 16 residues. The DNA of the CDR3 is TGTGCCAGCAGCCTGACGGGACAGGCAACTAATGAAAAACTGTTTTTT. Protein sequence: CASSLTGQATNEKLFF.

The chain couples TRBV24-1 to TRBJ1-2; D remains unclear. V gave up 4 bases and J gave up 4 bases, with 15 bases separating them. CDR3 length: 15 residues. Germline V gives CDR1 KGHDR, CDR2 SFDVKD. CDR3 region: CATSDPTENPYGYTF. CDR3 DNA sequence: TGTGCCACCAGTGACCCCACCGAAAACCCCTATGGCTACACCTTC.

On this clonotype: This sequence may be a read error, since a much larger clone differs from it by one base. This rearrangement joins TRBV6-1 to TRBJ1-2; D perhaps matches TRBD1 (6 bases). This CDR3 contains 14 residues. The germline gives CDR1 MNHNS, CDR2 SASEGT. CDR3 protein: CASSEMDRLYGCTF. CDR3 coding DNA: TGTGCCAGCAGTGAAATGGACAGACTCTATGGCTGCACCTTC.

The genes are TRBV7-9 and TRBJ2-6, with D unclear. This CDR3 is built from 19 residues. The germline V and J ends were trimmed by 2 bases and 0 bases, with 17 bases remaining between them. Germline CDR1 is SEHNR and CDR2 is FQNEAQ (reference sequence). The CDR3 loop is CASSLSPDLAYSGANVLTF. CDR3 sequence (DNA): TGTGCCAGCAGCTTAAGTCCCGACTTGGCCTACTCTGGGGCCAACGTCCTGACTTTC. The complete variable domain, with remaining parts taken from reference TRBV7-9 and TRBJ2-6, reads DTGVSQNPRHKITKRGQNVTFRCDPISEHNRLYWYRQTLGQGPEFLTYFQNEAQLEKSRLLSDRFSAERPKGSFSTLEIQRTEQGDSAMYLCASSLSPDLAYSGANVLTFGAGSRLTVL.

This clonotype was observed at least ten times. The chain carries TRBV7-8 and TRBJ2-5, with 9 positions matching TRBD1. V gave up 2 bases and J gave up 5 bases; unmatched junction bases: 9. The CDR3 spans 16 residues. Germline V gives CDR1 SGHVS, CDR2 FQNEAQ. The CDR3 region has the DNA TGTGCCAGCAGCTTAAAGTGGGGACAGGGCGTGGAGACCCAGTACTTC. This encodes CASSLKWGQGVETQYF.

J is TRBJ1-3 and V is TRBV6-1; D is undetermined. The CDR3 consists of 16 residues. The germline V gene encodes CDR1 MNHNS and CDR2 SASEGT. The V end lost 5 bases, the J end lost 0 bases, and 14 bases lay between the germline ends. CDR3 DNA sequence: TGTGCCAGCAGTCATCCGCCGCTACTCTCTGGAAACACCATATATTTT. Its translation is CASSHPPLLSGNTIYF.

This clonotype showed up many times. This chain uses TRBV25-1 with TRBJ1-2, with D perhaps matching TRBD1 (5 bases). V gave up 1 base and J gave up 4 bases, with 13 bases separating them. The CDR3 covers 15 residues. Germline loops: CDR1 MGHDK, CDR2 SYGVNS. The CDR3: CASSELGEDAYGYTF. The CDR3 DNA reads as TGTGCCAGCAGTGAATTGGGGGAGGATGCCTATGGCTACACCTTC.

This clonotype was recorded many times. The rearrangement joins TRBV28 to TRBJ2-3; 7 bases line up with TRBD1. V trimming: 6 bases; J trimming: 6 bases; junction bases outside the gene matches: 6. The CDR3 length is 13 residues. CDR1 is MDHEN, CDR2 SYDVKM, per germline. The CDR3 region is CASRDRFKDTQYF. The CDR3 DNA reads as TGTGCCAGCAGGGACAGGTTCAAGGATACGCAGTATTTT. The full variable domain, completed using reference TRBV28 and TRBJ2-3, is DVKVTQSSRYLVKRTGEKVFLECVQDMDHENMFWYRQDPGLGLRLIYFSYDVKMKEKGDIPEGYSVSREKKERFSLILESASTNQTSMYLCASRDRFKDTQYFGPGTRLTVL.

Details on this clonotype: This may come from a read error, since a much larger clone is one base off. V gene TRBV7-2 combines with J gene TRBJ2-7; tentatively, D is TRBD2 (5 bases). The CDR3 is 13 residues long. Germline loops: CDR1 SGHTA, CDR2 FQGNSA. The DNA for the CDR3 is TGTGCCAGCAGCGCGGGCTACTCCTACGGGCAGTACTTC. This codes for CASSAGYSYGQYF.

In its sample, this clonotype was seen many times. This sequence joins TRBV20-1 and TRBJ2-5, with 9 bases identical to TRBD2. The germline CDR1 and CDR2 sequences are DFQATT and SNEGSKA (reference sequence). The CDR3 is made up of 13 amino acids. V lost 4 bases to trimming and J lost 1 base; unmatched junction nucleotides: 1. The CDR3 is CSAMTSGQETQYF. The CDR3 coding sequence is TGCAGTGCTATGACTAGCGGCCAAGAGACCCAGTACTTC.

This clonotype was counted a few times. The chain employs TRBV5-1 and TRBJ1-3; D call uncertain. The CDR3 has 17 residues. Germline V gene sequence: CDR1 SGHRS, CDR2 YFSETQ. Trimming stripped 0 bases from V and 2 bases from J, with 15 bases between. In nucleotides, the CDR3 is TGCGCCAGCAGCTTGGAATTGACGGGGTCGACTGGAAACACCATATATTTT. As protein: CASSLELTGSTGNTIYF.

The chain is built from TRBV29-1 and TRBJ2-7, with 7 positions matching TRBD1. V trimming: 6 bases; J trimming: 2 bases; junction bases outside the gene matches: 10. This CDR3 region has 14 residues. The germline gives CDR1 SQVTM, CDR2 ANQGSEA. The CDR3 bases are TGCAGCGTCGCTACGACAGGGCAGGCCTACGAGCAGTACTTC. As protein: CSVATTGQAYEQYF.